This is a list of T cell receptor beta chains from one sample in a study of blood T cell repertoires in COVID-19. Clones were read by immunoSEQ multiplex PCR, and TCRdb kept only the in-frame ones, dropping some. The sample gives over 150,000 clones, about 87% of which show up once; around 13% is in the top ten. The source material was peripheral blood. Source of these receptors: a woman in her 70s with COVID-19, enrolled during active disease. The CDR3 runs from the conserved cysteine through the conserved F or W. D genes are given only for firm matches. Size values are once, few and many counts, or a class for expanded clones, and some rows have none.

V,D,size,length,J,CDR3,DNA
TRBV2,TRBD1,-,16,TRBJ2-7,CASSRASGQGTGEQYF,TGTGCCAGCAGCCGCGCCTCGGGACAGGGCACGGGGGAGCAGTACTTC
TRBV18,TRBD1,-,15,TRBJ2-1,CASSPTGPPGNEQFF,TGTGCCAGCTCACCGACAGGGCCGCCGGGGAATGAGCAGTTCTTC
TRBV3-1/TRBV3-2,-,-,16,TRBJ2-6,CASSRAPRTFPHVLTF,TGTGCCAGCAGCCGCGCGCCAAGAACGTTCCCTCACGTCCTGACTTTC
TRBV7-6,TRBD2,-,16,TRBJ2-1,CASSLGAGTTYNEQFF,TGTGCCAGCAGCTTAGGAGCGGGGACCACCTACAATGAGCAGTTCTTC
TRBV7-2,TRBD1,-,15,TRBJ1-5,CASSLRGLGNQPQHF,TGTGCCAGCAGCTTAAGGGGGCTTGGCAATCAGCCCCAGCATTTT
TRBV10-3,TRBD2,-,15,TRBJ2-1,CAIGGTSETYNEQFF,TGTGCCATCGGAGGGACTAGCGAGACGTACAATGAGCAGTTCTTC
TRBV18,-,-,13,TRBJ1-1,CASSQEQNTEAFF,TGTGCCAGCTCACAGGAGCAGAACACTGAAGCTTTCTTT
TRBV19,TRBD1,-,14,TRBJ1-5,CASRGTGGNQPQHF,TGTGCCAGTAGAGGCACAGGGGGCAATCAGCCCCAGCATTTT
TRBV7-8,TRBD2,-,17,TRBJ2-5,CASSLAGAGGQKETQYF,TGTGCCAGCAGCTTAGCCGGAGCGGGAGGCCAGAAAGAGACCCAGTACTTC
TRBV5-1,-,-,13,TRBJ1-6,CASSLEGGSPLHF,TGCGCCAGCAGCTTGGAAGGAGGTTCACCCCTCCACTTT
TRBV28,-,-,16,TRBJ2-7,CASSSLAWGRTYEQYF,TGTGCCAGCAGCAGTCTAGCGTGGGGGAGAACCTACGAGCAGTACTTC
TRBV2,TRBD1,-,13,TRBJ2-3,CASKTGGTDTQYF,TGTGCCAGCAAGACAGGGGGAACAGATACGCAGTATTTT
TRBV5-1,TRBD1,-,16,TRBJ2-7,CASSSPRQGERDEQYF,TGCGCCAGCAGCTCCCCCCGACAGGGCGAAAGAGACGAGCAGTACTTC
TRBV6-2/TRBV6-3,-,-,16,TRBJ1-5,CASSYGWGQRGQPQHF,TGTGCCAGCAGTTACGGGTGGGGTCAAAGGGGTCAGCCCCAGCATTTT
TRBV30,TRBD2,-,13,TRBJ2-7,CAWSASGRGEQYF,TGTGCCTGGAGTGCTAGCGGGAGGGGGGAGCAGTACTTC
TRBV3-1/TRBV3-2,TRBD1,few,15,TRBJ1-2,CASSNPPDRGDGYTF,TGTGCCAGCAGCAATCCCCCGGACAGGGGAGATGGCTACACCTTC
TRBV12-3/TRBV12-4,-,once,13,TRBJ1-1,CASSTYLNTEAFF,TGTGCCAGCAGCACGTACTTGAACACTGAAGCTTTCTTT
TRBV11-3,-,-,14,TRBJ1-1,CASSLMERNTEAFF,TGTGCCAGCAGCTTAATGGAGCGGAACACTGAAGCTTTCTTT
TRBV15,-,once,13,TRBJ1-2,CATSRGNNYGYTF,TGTGCCACCAGCCGGGGGAATAACTATGGCTACACCTTC
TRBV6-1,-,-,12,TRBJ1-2,CASSDRGYGYTF,TGTGCCAGCAGTGATAGGGGCTATGGCTACACCTTC
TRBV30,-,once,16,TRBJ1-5,CAWSDVGVSGNQPQHF,TGTGCCTGGAGTGATGTCGGGGTTTCGGGAAATCAGCCCCAGCATTTT
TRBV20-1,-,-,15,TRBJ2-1,CSASRFYGSYNEQFF,TGCAGTGCTAGTCGGTTTTACGGGAGTTACAATGAGCAGTTCTTC
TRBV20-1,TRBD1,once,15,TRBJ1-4,CSASPWTGGKEKLFF,TGCAGTGCTAGTCCCTGGACAGGGGGTAAGGAAAAACTGTTTTTT
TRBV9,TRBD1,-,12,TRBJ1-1,CASSTRTGNAFF,TGTGCCAGCAGCACCCGGACAGGGAATGCTTTCTTT
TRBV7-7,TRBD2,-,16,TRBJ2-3,CASSQDLAGGADTQYF,TGTGCTAGCAGCCAGGACCTAGCGGGAGGCGCAGATACGCAGTATTTT
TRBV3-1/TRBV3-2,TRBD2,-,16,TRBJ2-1,CASSPRLAGVRNEQFF,TGTGCCAGCAGCCCCCGACTAGCGGGAGTGAGGAATGAGCAGTTCTTC
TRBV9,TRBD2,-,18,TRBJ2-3,CASSVAPRGSGNTDTQYF,TGTGCCAGCAGCGTAGCCCCCCGAGGAAGCGGGAACACAGATACGCAGTATTTT
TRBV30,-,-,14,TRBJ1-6,CAWSVTDYNSPLHF,TGTGCCTGGAGTGTAACAGACTATAATTCACCCCTCCACTTT